The rows below give T cell receptor beta chains drawn from one sample of a study of blood T cell repertoires in COVID-19. Profiled with immunoSEQ multiplex PCR; TCRdb holds only in-frame clones, not every one. Among over 100,000 clones listed, roughly 87% were seen once. Sample: peripheral blood. The receptors come from a man aged 45 to 65 with active COVID-19. CDR3s include the opening cysteine and the closing phenylalanine or tryptophan. A D gene is named only where the DNA matches it firmly. Not all rows give a size; the values are once, few, many and, for expanded clones, a class.

>14|TRBV3-1/TRBV3-2|NA|NA|TRBJ1-4
CASSSRGAAEKLFF
TGTGCCAGCAGCTCCCGCGGGGCGGCAGAAAAACTGTTTTTT
>12|TRBV19|NA|NA|TRBJ1-1
CATRDSLTEAFF
TGTGCCACAAGAGACAGCCTAACTGAAGCTTTCTTT
>11|TRBV25-1|once|NA|TRBJ1-2
CASSHGYGYTF
TGTGCCAGCAGTCACGGCTATGGCTACACCTTC
>15|TRBV6-2/TRBV6-3|NA|NA|TRBJ2-7
CASSLRGGPSYEQYF
TGTGCCAGCAGCCTCAGAGGGGGACCCTCCTACGAGCAGTACTTC
>14|TRBV29-1|NA|TRBD2|TRBJ2-1
CSVNRGGRYNEQFF
TGCAGCGTAAACCGGGGGGGCAGGTACAATGAGCAGTTCTTC
>23|TRBV27|NA|TRBD2|TRBJ2-1
CASSSHEPTTSARPLFFYNEQFF
TGTGCCAGCAGTTCCCACGAACCCACGACTAGCGCAAGACCACTCTTCTTCTACAATGAGCAGTTCTTC
>16|TRBV15|NA|NA|TRBJ1-5
CATSPRHRGSNQPQHF
TGTGCCACTTCCCCCAGACACAGAGGGAGCAATCAGCCCCAGCATTTT
>13|TRBV6-6|NA|NA|TRBJ1-1
CASSYSGGREAFF
TGTGCCAGCAGTTACTCAGGGGGTAGGGAAGCTTTCTTT
>14|TRBV3-1/TRBV3-2|NA|NA|TRBJ2-7
CASSQIQFSYEQYF
TGTGCCAGCAGCCAAATACAGTTCTCCTACGAGCAGTACTTC
>15|TRBV5-1|NA|NA|TRBJ1-6
CASSLASRRYSPLHF
TGCGCCAGCAGCTTGGCCTCAAGGAGATATTCACCCCTCCACTTT
>16|TRBV7-2|NA|TRBD1|TRBJ1-3
CASTGDRTSRGNTIYF
TGTGCCAGCACAGGGGACAGAACCTCTCGTGGAAACACCATATATTTT
>16|TRBV5-4|NA|TRBD2|TRBJ2-7
CASSPGRDTSSYEQYF
TGTGCCAGCAGCCCCGGGAGGGACACCAGCTCCTACGAGCAGTACTTC
>14|TRBV15|NA|TRBD1|TRBJ1-2
CATSIDRGGYGYTF
TGTGCCACCAGCATTGACAGGGGAGGCTATGGCTACACCTTC
>14|TRBV11-2|NA|TRBD1|TRBJ2-7
CASSLATGYYEQYF
TGTGCCAGCAGCTTAGCGACAGGGTACTACGAGCAGTACTTC
>15|TRBV7-2|NA|TRBD2|TRBJ2-4
CASSSASGAKNIQYF
TGTGCCAGCAGCTCTGCTAGCGGGGCTAAAAACATTCAGTACTTC
>15|TRBV11-2|NA|NA|TRBJ2-7
CASRSPRDRGYEQYF
TGTGCCAGCAGGAGCCCTCGGGATCGAGGCTACGAGCAGTACTTC
>15|TRBV10-3|NA|NA|TRBJ1-6
CAISEAGQGNSPLHF
TGTGCCATCAGTGAAGCGGGGCAGGGCAACTCACCCCTCCACTTT
>17|TRBV15|NA|NA|TRBJ1-3
CATSRGAGRFSGNTIYF
TGTGCCACCAGCAGAGGAGCAGGGCGGTTCTCTGGAAACACCATATATTTT
>16|TRBV2|NA|NA|TRBJ2-6
CASSVDSYSGANVLTF
TGTGCCAGCAGTGTCGACAGCTATTCTGGGGCCAACGTCCTGACTTTC
>15|TRBV5-4|NA|TRBD2|TRBJ2-5
CASSRQAGVGETQYF
TGTGCCAGCAGCCGCCAAGCGGGGGTCGGAGAGACCCAGTACTTC
>11|TRBV29-1|NA|NA|TRBJ1-2
CSVERDYGYTF
TGCAGCGTTGAGAGGGACTATGGCTACACCTTC
>14|TRBV5-1|NA|TRBD1|TRBJ1-2
CASSSGQGNYGYTF
TGCGCCAGCAGCTCGGGACAGGGGAACTATGGCTACACCTTC
>16|TRBV5-6|NA|NA|TRBJ1-6
CASSPLDSRYNSPLHF
TGTGCCAGCAGCCCCCTTGACAGCCGCTATAATTCACCCCTCCACTTT
>16|TRBV19|NA|NA|TRBJ1-3
CASSEVDSVSGNTIYF
TGTGCCAGTAGTGAAGTCGACAGCGTCTCTGGAAACACCATATATTTT
>15|TRBV9|NA|TRBD2|TRBJ2-7
CASSPMGGVSGEQYF
TGTGCCAGCAGCCCCATGGGAGGGGTATCGGGCGAGCAGTACTTC
>15|TRBV5-1|NA|NA|TRBJ2-3
CASSLTSHLSGAQYF
TGCGCCAGCAGCTTGACCTCCCACCTATCGGGAGCGCAGTATTTT
>15|TRBV6-6|NA|TRBD1|TRBJ2-1
CASGQGLGSNNEQFF
TGTGCCAGCGGACAGGGACTGGGGAGCAACAATGAGCAGTTCTTC
>15|TRBV5-5|NA|TRBD2|TRBJ2-7
CASSPDAGVPYEQYF
TGTGCCAGCAGCCCCGACGCGGGAGTCCCCTACGAGCAGTACTTC
>19|TRBV1|NA|NA|TRBJ2-3
CTSSLLKHSGGAALCTQYF
TGCACCAGCAGCCTCCTCAAGCATAGCGGGGGGGCAGCGCTATGTACGCAGTATTTT
>13|TRBV5-1|NA|TRBD1|TRBJ1-1
CASSGTVNTEAFF
TGCGCCAGCAGCGGGACAGTGAACACTGAAGCTTTCTTT
>18|TRBV3-1/TRBV3-2|few|TRBD2|TRBJ2-7
CASSQATSGGAHAYEQYF
TGTGCCAGCAGCCAAGCGACTAGCGGGGGCGCGCACGCCTACGAGCAGTACTTC
>14|TRBV7-2|NA|TRBD1|TRBJ2-5
CASSADRARETQYF
TGTGCCAGCAGCGCGGACAGGGCGAGAGAGACCCAGTACTTC
>12|TRBV29-1|NA|NA|TRBJ2-4
CSAGSSGNIQYF
TGCAGCGCAGGCTCTTCGGGGAACATTCAGTACTTC
>14|TRBV7-2|few|TRBD1|TRBJ1-5
CASSDWGQGQPQHF
TGTGCCAGCAGCGACTGGGGACAGGGCCAGCCCCAGCATTTT
>12|TRBV13|NA|NA|TRBJ1-2
CASSLGEYGYTF
TGTGCCAGCAGCTTAGGAGAGTATGGCTACACCTTC
>15|TRBV6-4|NA|NA|TRBJ1-2
CASRPGTAPNYGYTF
TGTGCCAGCAGGCCCGGCACAGCCCCTAACTATGGCTACACCTTC
>12|TRBV12-3/TRBV12-4|NA|NA|TRBJ2-1
CASSLTRGEQFF
TGTGCCAGCAGTCTTACGCGGGGCGAGCAGTTCTTC
>15|TRBV7-9|NA|NA|TRBJ2-3
CASSYLRAEGDTQYF
TGTGCCAGCAGCTACTTAAGGGCAGAGGGAGATACGCAGTATTTT
>16|TRBV6-2/TRBV6-3|NA|TRBD1|TRBJ2-1
CASSSPGQGSYNEQFF
TGTGCCAGCAGTTCCCCGGGACAGGGCTCCTACAATGAGCAGTTCTTC
>14|TRBV9|NA|TRBD1|TRBJ2-1
CASSVGTGAVEQFF
TGTGCCAGCAGCGTAGGGACAGGGGCCGTTGAGCAGTTCTTC
>15|TRBV19|NA|TRBD1|TRBJ1-5
CASTGTGNSNQPQHF
TGTGCCAGTACCGGGACAGGTAATAGCAATCAGCCCCAGCATTTT
>13|TRBV5-1|once|NA|TRBJ1-1
CASSQGLNTEAFF
TGCGCCAGTTCACAGGGTCTGAACACTGAAGCTTTCTTT